What follows are 9 T cell receptor beta chains derived from one specimen sequenced in a study of T-cell memory formation after mild COVID-19 (dated by TCRdb to about 2021). The method behind the library was 5' RACE. Data came from an Illumina NovaSeq 6000. TCRdb redid the processing of the public reads, applying fastp at Q25 and MiXCR, and retained in-frame beta chains. CDR3 protein duplicates are merged, each entry listing the most common genes and DNA. For this sample there are fewer than 450,000 distinct CDR3 sequences; more than 20% appear just once. The ten largest clones add up to 8.5% to 9% of the sample. The sample was PBMCs or a T cell subset sorted from them (not recorded which). These receptors were collected from an adult woman who had mild COVID-19 (a few samples of this study predate the infection). The sample titles of this study are shuffled in the database, so cell type and time point are left out; the donor was told from shared clones.

In its sample, this clonotype was seen a few times. V is TRBV7-2 and J is TRBJ1-6; 7 nucleotides align to TRBD1. Germline CDR1 is SGHTA and CDR2 is FQGNSA. V dropped 5 bases and J dropped 10; count of bases not matched to a gene: 11. CDR3 size: 15 residues. DNA of the CDR3: TGTGCCAGCAGCCTCCTACTTCAGGGGGGGTCACCCCTCCACTTT. Protein sequence: CASSLLLQGGSPLHF.

This clonotype was counted a few times. This chain connects TRBV20-1 to TRBJ2-7, with D perhaps matching TRBD2 (6 bases). CDR3 length: 13 residues. The ends were cut back, 4 bases at V and 4 bases at J, with 14 bases in the middle. Germline assignment: CDR1 DFQATT and CDR2 SNEGSKA (reference sequence). The CDR3 DNA reads as TGCAGTGCTATCCCGGGAGAGGGGTACGAGCAGTACTTC. It specifies CSAIPGEGYEQYF.

This clonotype was found a few times. The V and J genes are TRBV2 and TRBJ2-3; 7 nucleotides agree with TRBD1. Per the germline V gene, CDR1 is SNHLY and CDR2 is FYNNEI. After removal of 3 bases from V and 4 bases from J, the junction contained 4 bases not matched to a gene. This CDR3 comprises 14 residues. The DNA for the CDR3 is TGTGCCAGCAGTGAGCAGGGGGTGGCAGATACGCAGTATTTT. Its translation is CASSEQGVADTQYF.

This clonotype came up a few times. This rearrangement joins TRBV3-1 to TRBJ2-7; no clear D. Germline CDR1 and CDR2: LGHDT and YNNKEL (reference sequence). Trimming took 4 bases from V and 6 from J, leaving 13 bases between them. This CDR3 comprises 13 residues. CDR3 nucleotides: TGTGCCAGCAGCCTCGGCCTAACTACCGAGCAGTACTTC. Protein product: CASSLGLTTEQYF.

This clonotype was seen more than once but under ten times. V usage is TRBV12-3 or TRBV12-4 and J usage is TRBJ2-1; 9 bases fit TRBD2. There are 14 residues in the CDR3. The junction had 8 bases not matched to a gene; V was cut back by 4 bases and J by 10 bases. The CDR3, as DNA: TGTGCCAGCAGTTCATTCGGGCGGGAGGGCGAGCAGTTCTTC. This translates into CASSSFGREGEQFF.

This clonotype has ten or more counts. The chain carries TRBV5-1 and TRBJ2-7; weak D call: TRBD1 (7 bases). The CDR3 is 14 amino acids. Trimming pared 2 bases from V and 4 bases from J, leaving 13 bases between. In germline, CDR1 is SGHRS, CDR2 YFSETQ. The CDR3 sequence: CASSFAGQKYEQYF. The CDR3 nucleotides read TGCGCCAGCAGCTTTGCGGGACAGAAATACGAGCAGTACTTC.

V is TRBV27 and J is TRBJ1-6; D gene unclear. From germline, CDR1 is MNHEY and CDR2 SMNVEV (reference sequence). V gave up 4 bases and J gave up 0 bases, with 10 bases separating them. The CDR3 contains 16 residues. The CDR3 spells CASSSGEDSYNSPLHF. The CDR3 DNA follows: TGTGCCAGCAGTTCCGGAGAGGACTCCTATAATTCACCCCTCCACTTT.

The chain has TRBV19 and TRBJ1-1, with D possibly TRBD1 on 6 matching bases. CDR3 length: 14 amino acids. V was clipped by 4 bases and J by 5 bases, with 14 bases between them. Germline V gene data show CDR1 as LNHDA and CDR2 as SQIVND (reference sequence). The CDR3 nucleotides read TGTGCCAGTAGTAACACCCCCACAGGGACTGAAGCTTTCTTT. As protein: CASSNTPTGTEAFF.

The chain has TRBV12-3 or TRBV12-4 and TRBJ1-2; D is unresolved. The CDR3 contains 15 residues. Trimming left V 5 bases short and J 3 bases short, with 16 bases between. CDR3 bases: TGTGCCAGCAGTCAAACCCCGGGAGCTTACTATGGCTACACCTTC. Its translation: CASSQTPGAYYGYTF.